The 24 T cell receptor beta chains below all came from one sample that was sequenced in a study of T-cell memory formation after mild COVID-19. TCRdb independently ran MiXCR on the 5' RACE reads; one entry per CDR3 protein. The table has around 370,000 distinct CDR3 sequences, around a fifth seen once. What was sequenced was PBMCs or a T cell subset sorted from them (not recorded which). These receptors all stem from an adult woman who had mild COVID-19 (a few samples of this study predate the infection). Cell type and time point are not known.

This sequence joins TRBV6-2 or TRBV6-3 and TRBJ2-5, with TRBD2 matching over 9 bases. J was trimmed by 5 bases and V by 10 bases; bases with no gene match: 11. This CDR3 has 14 amino acids. Germline assignment: CDR1 MNHEY and CDR2 SVGEGT. The CDR3 DNA sequence: TGTGCCACCCGGGTAGCGGGAGATCGGGAGACCCAGTACTTC. Residues: CATRVAGDRETQYF.

This chain uses TRBV7-3 with TRBJ2-2; 10 bases agree with TRBD2. J lost 5 bases, V lost 1 base, and 7 bases had no gene match. Germline assignment: CDR1 SGHTA and CDR2 FQGTGA. This CDR3 has 17 residues. The CDR3 DNA is TGTGCCAGCAGCTTAATGGCTAGCGGGAGCGTAACCGGGGAGCTGTTTTTT. Protein product: CASSLMASGSVTGELFF.

This chain connects TRBV20-1 to TRBJ2-5; D is perhaps TRBD1 or TRBD2 (5 bases each). Germline V lookup: CDR1 DFQATT, CDR2 SNEGSKA (reference sequence). The CDR3 totals 14 residues. The ends were cut back, 3 bases at V and 9 bases at J, with 20 bases in the middle. CDR3 DNA: TGCAGTGCTAGCTCCGGGACCACCGGGGTGCCCCAGTACTTC. It yields the protein CSASSGTTGVPQYF.

The V call is TRBV7-9, the J call TRBJ2-7; D not certain. The length of the CDR3 is 14 residues. Per the germline V gene, CDR1 is SEHNR and CDR2 is FQNEAQ (reference sequence). V was clipped by 5 bases and J by 2 bases, with 13 bases between them. CDR3 bases: TGTGCCAGCAGCCCCCCCAGCAGACCCTACGAGCAGTACTTC. Its translation: CASSPPSRPYEQYF.

The V gene is TRBV2, the J gene TRBJ2-3; 14 bases align to TRBD2. The CDR3 is 16 amino acids. Per the germline V gene, CDR1 is SNHLY and CDR2 is FYNNEI. V lost 2 bases and J lost 8; bases outside the gene matches: 6. The CDR3 here is CASSERTSGGPTTQYF. The CDR3 region has the DNA TGTGCCAGCAGTGAACGGACTAGCGGGGGGCCGACTACGCAGTATTTT. Complete variable domain (other parts from reference TRBV2 and TRBJ2-3): EPEVTQTPSHQVTQMGQEVILRCVPISNHLYFYWYRQILGQKVEFLVSFYNNEISEKSEIFDDQFSVERPDGSNFTLKIRSTKLEDSAMYFCASSERTSGGPTTQYFGPGTRLTVL.

This clonotype was picked up many times. V is TRBV4-2 and J is TRBJ2-6; 8 nucleotides line up with TRBD2. CDR1 and CDR2 (germline): LGHNA, YNFKEQ. V trimming: 0 bases; J trimming: 2 bases; junction bases outside the gene matches: 6. This CDR3 has 18 residues. In DNA, the CDR3 is TGTGCCAGCAGCCAAGATCCGCGGGGGGCTGCTGGGGCCAACGTCCTGACTTTC. Its protein is CASSQDPRGAAGANVLTF.

This rearrangement joins TRBV27 to TRBJ1-1; the D is unclear. V lost 3 bases to trimming and J lost 3 bases, with 11 bases between them. Germline V CDR1 and CDR2: MNHEY, SMNVEV (reference sequence). CDR3 length: 14 amino acids. This CDR3 is CASSLLRPYTEAFF. In nucleotides, the CDR3 is TGTGCCAGCAGTTTGTTGCGGCCTTACACTGAAGCTTTCTTT.

The table lists this clonotype with many counts. The chain uses TRBV5-5 and TRBJ2-5, with 7 positions matching TRBD1. Unmatched junction bases numbered 9, after V lost 5 bases and J lost 5 bases. Germline loops: CDR1 SGHKS, CDR2 YYEKEE (reference sequence). There are 14 residues in the CDR3. Here the CDR3 DNA reads TGTGCCAGCAGTCTCGGTAGGGGGCGGGAGACCCAGTACTTC. Translating gives CASSLGRGRETQYF.

The chain joins TRBV20-1 to TRBJ1-4; TRBD1 might be the D (5 bases). The germline gives CDR1 DFQATT, CDR2 SNEGSKA (reference sequence). This CDR3 comprises 15 residues. Trimming took 2 bases from V and 0 from J, leaving 10 bases between them. The CDR3 is CSARTATATNEKLFF. CDR3 sequence (DNA): TGCAGTGCTAGAACCGCGACAGCAACTAATGAAAAACTGTTTTTT.

The chain's CDR3 is CTSGFTDTQYF. CDR3 coding DNA: TGCACCTCGGGGTTCACAGATACGCAGTATTTT. The chain combines TRBV29-1 with TRBJ2-3; TRBD2 is a possible D gene (5 bases). CDR3 length: 11 amino acids. Germline lookup yields CDR1 SQVTM and CDR2 ANQGSEA.

This clonotype has a handful of counts. The CDR3 sequence: CATSDKRQAGDTQYF. The DNA for the CDR3 is TGTGCCACCAGTGATAAACGACAAGCGGGAGATACGCAGTATTTT. The chain couples TRBV24-1 to TRBJ2-3, with D perhaps TRBD2 (6 bases). This CDR3 comprises 15 residues. V lost 3 bases and J 5 bases, leaving 14 bases between the germline ends. Germline CDR1 and CDR2: KGHDR and SFDVKD.

This clonotype showed up just a few times. The chain joins TRBV6-5 to TRBJ2-7; a weak D match, TRBD1 (5 bases). V lost 6 bases and J 5 bases, leaving 17 bases between the germline ends. The CDR3 runs to 14 residues. Looked up from germline, CDR1 is MNHEY and CDR2 is SVGAGI. The CDR3 DNA is TGTGCCAGCAGCCGTCTCGACAGAGGCCACGAGCAGTACTTC. It is translated as CASSRLDRGHEQYF.

This clonotype was recorded at least ten times. This rearrangement joins TRBV18 to TRBJ2-6; TRBD1 matches at 7 bases. This CDR3 is 18 amino acids long. The junction had 6 bases not matched to a gene; V was cut back by 1 base and J by 0 bases. CDR1 is KGHSH and CDR2 is LQKENI in the germline V gene. CDR3 amino acids: CASSPRTGALSGANVLTF. CDR3 DNA: TGTGCCAGCTCACCACGAACAGGGGCTCTCTCTGGGGCCAACGTCCTGACTTTC.

This clonotype is a singleton in its sample. V and J are TRBV5-6 and TRBJ1-5; the D gene is possibly TRBD1 (6 bases). Trimming stripped 4 bases from V and 10 bases from J, with 15 bases between. Germline lookup yields CDR1 SGHDT and CDR2 YYEEEE. The CDR3 covers 13 residues. The CDR3 DNA follows: TGTGCCAGCAGCGCGGGGGCGGCAGGACCCCAGCATTTT. Its translation: CASSAGAAGPQHF.

V and J are TRBV6-2 or TRBV6-3 and TRBJ2-7; TRBD2 matches 9 bases. The V gene's germline CDR1 is MNHEY and CDR2 SVGEGT. The trim removed 5 bases at V and 2 bases at J, leaving 7 bases unmatched. This CDR3 is built from 15 residues. The CDR3 loop is CASSQETSGTYEQYF. CDR3 DNA: TGTGCCAGCAGTCAGGAGACTAGCGGAACCTACGAGCAGTACTTC.

In its sample, this clonotype was seen a few times. This chain connects TRBV29-1 to TRBJ2-4; D is undetermined. The CDR3 has 12 residues. Germline V gene sequence: CDR1 SQVTM, CDR2 ANQGSEA. V dropped 4 bases and J dropped 7 bases, with 11 bases sitting between them. CDR3 loop: CSVGVGLNIQYF. Here the CDR3 DNA reads TGCAGCGTTGGCGTTGGATTGAACATTCAGTACTTC.

A few counts support this clonotype. The chain couples TRBV7-2 to TRBJ2-3; 8 positions match TRBD2. After removal of 3 bases from V and 14 bases from J, the junction contained 10 bases not matched to a gene. The CDR3 is made up of 13 amino acids. In germline, CDR1 is SGHTA, CDR2 FQGNSA. As DNA, the CDR3 is TGTGCCAGCAGCTTGGGGAGCGGGACTAGTCTGTATTTT. Protein sequence: CASSLGSGTSLYF.

The chain links TRBV4-1 to TRBJ1-5; possibly TRBD1 for D (6 bases). Germline assignment: CDR1 MGHRA and CDR2 YSYEKL. With 1 base removed from V and 7 bases from J, the gap between germline ends came to 11 bases. The CDR3 extends over 14 amino acids. The chain's CDR3 is CASSQVGGGQPQHF. CDR3 bases: TGCGCCAGCAGCCAAGTGGGGGGCGGGCAGCCCCAGCATTTT.

This chain links TRBV5-1 with TRBJ1-2; D is ambiguous. This CDR3 has 14 amino acids. Trimming removed 2 bases at V and 2 bases at J, with 10 bases between. Germline lookup yields CDR1 SGHRS and CDR2 YFSETQ. CDR3 DNA: TGCGCCAGCAGCTTATCCAGGCCGAACTATGGCTACACCTTC. It yields the protein CASSLSRPNYGYTF.

This clonotype came up a few times. V and J are TRBV6-5 and TRBJ2-1; 16 nucleotides line up with TRBD2. The CDR3 length is 19 residues. Germline V gene data show CDR1 as MNHEY and CDR2 as SVGAGI. Trimming cost V 0 bases and J 1 base; bases outside gene matches: 3. The CDR3 DNA follows: TGTGCCAGCAGTTACTCGGGACTAGCGGGAGGGCCTTCCTACAATGAGCAGTTCTTC. Encoded protein: CASSYSGLAGGPSYNEQFF.

The chain recombines TRBV20-1 with TRBJ2-3, with TRBD2 matching 8 bases. The CDR3 length is 15 residues. CDR1 and CDR2 from the germline V gene are DFQATT and SNEGSKA (reference sequence). J was trimmed by 2 bases and V by 8 bases; bases with no gene match: 12. CDR3 sequence: CSSLGRDPHTDTQYF. DNA of the CDR3: TGCAGTTCCCTCGGGAGGGATCCCCACACAGATACGCAGTATTTT.

The chain links TRBV27 to TRBJ2-5; D is undetermined. The length of the CDR3 is 9 residues. Germline CDR1 and CDR2: MNHEY and SMNVEV (reference sequence). Trimming shortened V by 11 bases and J by 0 bases, and 1 base separated the two germline ends. Written as DNA, the CDR3 is TGTGCCGACCAAGAGACCCAGTACTTC. It is translated as CADQETQYF.

This clonotype was recorded a few times. The V gene is TRBV5-1, the J gene TRBJ1-1, with a weak D call TRBD1 (5 bases). CDR3 length: 16 residues. Deletions cut 2 bases from V and 2 bases from J, with 16 bases between. Germline assignment: CDR1 SGHRS and CDR2 YFSETQ. CDR3 DNA: TGCGCCAGCAGCTTCGTCTTACTGACAGACAACACTGAAGCTTTCTTT. Translating it yields CASSFVLLTDNTEAFF.

The J gene is TRBJ2-2, the V gene TRBV7-2; 10 nucleotides match TRBD2. This CDR3 spans 18 amino acids. Trimming at V came to 5 bases and at J to 4 bases, leaving 13 bases not matched to a gene. The V gene's germline CDR1 is SGHTA and CDR2 FQGNSA. The CDR3 DNA sequence: TGTGCCAGCAGCCCCCGATGGGCTAGCGGGAGTAGCACCGGGGAGCTGTTTTTT. This gives the protein CASSPRWASGSSTGELFF. Combining the CDR3 with reference TRBV7-2 and TRBJ2-2 gives the whole variable domain GAGVSQSPSNKVTEKGKDVELRCDPISGHTALYWYRQSLGQGLEFLIYFQGNSAPDKSGLPSDRFSAERTGGSVSTLTIQRTQQEDSAVYLCASSPRWASGSSTGELFFGEGSRLTVL.